The 18 T cell receptor beta chains below come from one sample, sequenced in a study of T cell clonality in common variable immunodeficiency. Profiling relied on immunoSEQ multiplex PCR, and the TCRdb table lists in-frame clones only, not all of them. Altogether 50,000 or so clones were found in the sample, and no singletons occur. Sequencing used peripheral blood mononuclear cells. Every receptor here comes from a person between 18 and 70 years old in good health.

This clone was detected ten times or more. Sequencing ends 3 residues short of the CDR3 end; the germline J gene provides the rest. This rearrangement joins TRBV19 to TRBJ1-1; the D gene is possibly TRBD1 (6 bases). The germline V and J ends were trimmed by 3 bases and 4 bases, with 15 bases remaining between them. CDR1 and CDR2 (germline): LNHDA, SQIVND (reference sequence). The CDR3 totals 15 residues. The CDR3 bases that were read are TGTGCCAGTAGTATGAGGGACACGCTGAGCACTGAA. It is translated as CASSMRDTLSTE. The full CDR3 reads CASSMRDTLSTEAFF.

This clone was detected many times. The missing CDR3 end, 3 residues past where the read stops, is filled in from the germline J gene. This chain connects TRBV5-1 to TRBJ2-3; no definite D call. The CDR3 loop spans 14 amino acids. The germline CDR1 and CDR2 sequences are SGHRS and YFSETQ. With 3 bases removed from V and 1 base from J, the gap between germline ends came to 9 bases. The CDR3 sequence: CASSSIRGTDTQYF. The sequenced CDR3 bases are TGCGCCAGCAGCTCCATCCGGGGCACAGATACG. The full variable domain, in which reference TRBV5-1 and TRBJ2-3 provide the parts outside the CDR3, is KAGVTQTPRYLIKTRGQQVTLSCSPISGHRSVSWYQQTPGQGLQFLFEYFSETQRNKGNFPGRFSGRQFSNSRSEMNVSTLELGDSALYLCASSSIRGTDTQYFGPGTRLTVL.

Of note for this clone: The read finishes 3 residues shy of the CDR3 end, and the germline J gene is used to complete it. V usage is TRBV7-9 and J usage is TRBJ2-3; a weak D match, TRBD1 (5 bases). CDR1 SEHNR and CDR2 FQNEAQ come from the germline V gene (reference sequence). The length of the CDR3 is 15 residues. Trimming took off 5 bases at V and 1 base at J, with 13 bases between the two ends. The CDR3 here is CASSKTGWGTDTQYF. The part of the CDR3 DNA that was read is TGTGCCAGCAGCAAAACAGGCTGGGGCACAGATACG.

The table lists this clone with many counts. Coverage ceases 3 residues before the CDR3 finishes, and the germline J gene fills in the end. The chain is built from TRBV19 and TRBJ1-4; TRBD1 agrees at 7 bases. In germline, CDR1 is LNHDA, CDR2 SQIVND (reference sequence). Trimming took 7 bases from V and 8 from J; bases not matched to a gene: 7. CDR3 length equals 13 residues. The covered CDR3 bases are TGTGCCAGTACCGGGACAGTAAAAGAAAAA. Its translation: CASTGTVKEK. The whole CDR3 is CASTGTVKEKLFF.

This clone has at least ten counts. The read is 3 residues too short to cover the CDR3 end, so that end is filled in from the germline J gene. This chain uses TRBV6-1 with TRBJ2-7; the match to TRBD2 covers 8 bases. Germline CDR1 reads MNHNS; CDR2 reads SASEGT. The CDR3 totals 14 residues. V was clipped by 4 bases and J by 4 bases; unmatched bases: 6. The CDR3 sequence is CASSVSGSRYEQYF. The part of the CDR3 DNA that was read is TGTGCCAGCAGTGTGAGCGGGAGTAGGTACGAG.

There are many counts of this clone. The CDR3 extends 3 residues past the end of the read, so its final part is completed from the germline J gene. This rearrangement joins TRBV20-1 to TRBJ1-1; 8 bases fit TRBD1. Germline CDR1 reads DFQATT; CDR2 reads SNEGSKA (reference sequence). The CDR3 runs 14 residues. The J segment lost 7 bases and the V segment lost 0 bases, leaving 7 bases of the junction unmatched. CDR3 sequence: CSARDVRGRVEAFF. The part of the CDR3 DNA that was read is TGCAGTGCTAGAGATGTCAGGGGGCGGGTTGAA.

This clone appeared many times. The read ends 3 residues early relative to the CDR3; the germline J gene fills the gap. The chain combines TRBV12-3 or TRBV12-4 with TRBJ2-2, with D uncertain. V lost 5 bases and J 6 bases, leaving 16 bases between the germline ends. The CDR3 spans 15 residues. Incomplete CDR3 DNA: TGTGCCAGCAGTCCCACTCTAGGTTCGGCCGGGGAG. It encodes CASSPTLGSAGE. The whole CDR3 reads CASSPTLGSAGELFF.

This clone was detected ten times or more. The sequence runs out 3 residues before the end of the CDR3; the remainder is reconstructed from the germline J gene. The V call is TRBV7-8, the J call TRBJ2-7, with TRBD1 matching over 9 bases. Germline trimming cut 6 bases from V and 2 bases from J; bases unmatched to any gene: 11. CDR1 is SGHVS, CDR2 FQNEAQ, per germline. The CDR3 has 16 residues. CDR3 DNA, as far as it was read: TGTGCCAGCAGTATACTCTCGGGGACAGGGCCCTACGAG. Protein sequence: CASSILSGTGPYE. The CDR3 as a whole reads CASSILSGTGPYEQYF.

Ten or more counts support this clone. The DNA ends 3 residues before the CDR3 does, and the rest of the CDR3 is filled in from the germline J gene. The chain employs TRBV20-1 and TRBJ2-7; no definite D call. The CDR3 loop spans 11 amino acids. V was pared by 2 bases and J by 4 bases, with 6 bases between. CDR1 and CDR2 (germline): DFQATT, SNEGSKA (reference sequence). The CDR3 region is CSARKVYEQYF. The CDR3 bases that were read are TGCAGTGCTAGAAAGGTGTACGAG.

On this clone itself: The observed sequence ends 3 residues before the CDR3 terminus, with the missing tail filled in from the germline J gene. The V gene is TRBV7-2, the J gene TRBJ2-3; 8 bases are shared with TRBD1. CDR3 length equals 15 residues. Germline CDR1 and CDR2: SGHTA and FQGNSA. The CDR3 bases that were read are TGTGCCAGCAGCTTGACGGCAGGGGGCTTTCAGCCG. This translates into CASSLTAGGFQP. The whole CDR3 region reads CASSLTAGGFQPQYF. Looking up the rest from reference TRBV7-2 and TRBJ2-3 gives the full variable domain: GAGVSQSPSNKVTEKGKDVELRCDPISGHTALYWYRQSLGQGLEFLIYFQGNSAPDKSGLPSDRFSAERTGGSVSTLTIQRTQQEDSAVYLCASSLTAGGFQPQYFGPGTRLTVL.

With respect to this clone: From the germline J gene comes the end of the CDR3, since the read stops 3 residues before it. The chain links TRBV7-8 to TRBJ2-2; D perhaps matches TRBD2 (5 bases). This CDR3 is 15 amino acids long. Per the germline V gene, CDR1 is SGHVS and CDR2 is FQNEAQ. V lost 4 bases and J 4 bases, leaving 13 bases between the germline ends. CDR3 in amino acids: CASSSTASSTGELFF. The covered CDR3 bases are TGTGCCAGCAGCTCGACGGCTAGCAGCACCGGGGAG.

This clone came up many times. Coverage ceases 3 residues before the CDR3 finishes, and the germline J gene fills in the end. J is TRBJ2-1 and V is TRBV12-5; 12 bases match TRBD2. V dropped 5 bases and J dropped 3; count of bases not matched to a gene: 5. There are 16 residues in the CDR3. Germline values: CDR1 LGHNT, CDR2 FRNRAP. The CDR3 bases that were read are TGTGCTAGTGGTCTTGGACTAGCGGGGTTCTACAATGAG. As protein: CASGLGLAGFYNE. In full, the CDR3 is CASGLGLAGFYNEQFF.

This clone has more than one count but fewer than ten. Read coverage stops 3 residues before the CDR3 terminus; the germline J gene supplies the remainder. The J gene is TRBJ1-5, the V gene TRBV2; possible D gene TRBD1, 5 bases. Trimming left V 7 bases short and J 0 bases short, with 13 bases between. Germline CDR1 is SNHLY and CDR2 is FYNNEI. This CDR3 has 15 amino acids. CDR3 DNA, as far as it was read: TGTGCCAGCACAGGGTTCTCATATAGCAATCAGCCC. This translates into CASTGFSYSNQP. The complete CDR3 protein is CASTGFSYSNQPQHF.

This clone has ten or more counts. The read comes to an end 3 residues before the CDR3 does, leaving the germline J gene to fill in the end. The rearrangement uses TRBV5-1 and TRBJ2-5; D perhaps matches TRBD2 (6 bases). Deletions cut 5 bases from V and 2 bases from J, with 22 bases between. CDR3 length: 17 residues. Germline V lookup: CDR1 SGHRS, CDR2 YFSETQ. The part of the CDR3 DNA that was read is TGCGCCAGCAGGCGTGGGGACTTAACGGGTAGACAAGAGACC. It encodes CASRRGDLTGRQET. The full CDR3 protein reads CASRRGDLTGRQETQYF.

This clone was observed at least ten times. The read ends 3 residues early relative to the CDR3; the germline J gene fills the gap. The chain has TRBV29-1 and TRBJ1-1; 8 bases agree with TRBD1. Losses at the gene ends were 7 bases for V and 1 base for J; bases not matched to a gene: 11. The CDR3 has 15 residues. The germline gives CDR1 SQVTM, CDR2 ANQGSEA. The CDR3 spells CSALPSQGANTEAFF. The CDR3 bases that were read are TGCAGCGCTCTACCTTCTCAGGGGGCGAACACTGAA.

This clone has a count of ten or more. The read gets to within 3 residues of the CDR3 end, and the germline J gene fills in the rest. The V call is TRBV11-2, the J call TRBJ2-1; D gene unclear. Trimming cost V 0 bases and J 4 bases, with 4 bases left between them. The CDR3 is 13 residues long. Germline V gene lookup returns CDR1 SGHAT and CDR2 FQNNGV. The CDR3: CASSLDLYNEQFF. CDR3 DNA, as far as it was read: TGTGCCAGCAGCTTAGACTTGTACAATGAG.

In its sample, this clone was seen many times. The CDR3 end is not reached by the read, which stops 3 residues before it; the germline J gene fills it in. The rearrangement uses TRBV7-9 and TRBJ1-1; unclear D gene. This CDR3 is built from 15 residues. V was trimmed by 1 base and J by 1 base, leaving 10 bases between them. Germline lookup yields CDR1 SEHNR and CDR2 FQNEAQ (reference sequence). Incomplete CDR3 DNA: TGTGCCAGCAGCTTAGAGAGGGTTAGGAACACTGAA. This codes for CASSLERVRNTE. The CDR3 as a whole reads CASSLERVRNTEAFF.

This clone has ten or more counts. The sequenced fragment ends 3 residues before the CDR3 boundary, so the rest is inferred from the germline J gene. The chain links TRBV12-3 or TRBV12-4 to TRBJ2-2; 9 bases are shared with TRBD2. J lost 4 bases, V lost 1 base, and 10 bases had no gene match. CDR3 size: 18 residues. This CDR3 reads CASSLGRSGRTLTGELFF. Incomplete CDR3 DNA: TGTGCCAGCAGTTTAGGTCGGAGCGGGAGGACCCTCACCGGGGAG.